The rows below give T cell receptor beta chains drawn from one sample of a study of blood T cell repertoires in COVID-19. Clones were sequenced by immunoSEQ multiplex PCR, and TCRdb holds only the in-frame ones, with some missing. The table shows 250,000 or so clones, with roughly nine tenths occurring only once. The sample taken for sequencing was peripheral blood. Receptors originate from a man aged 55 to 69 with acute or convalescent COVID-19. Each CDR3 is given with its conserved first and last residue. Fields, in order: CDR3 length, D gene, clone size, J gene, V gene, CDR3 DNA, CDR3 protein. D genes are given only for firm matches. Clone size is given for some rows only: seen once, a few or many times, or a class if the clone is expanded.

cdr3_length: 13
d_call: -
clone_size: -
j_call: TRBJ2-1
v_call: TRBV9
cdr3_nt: TGTGCCAGCAGCGGGGCCCCTGACAATGAGCAGTTCTTC
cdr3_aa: CASSGAPDNEQFF

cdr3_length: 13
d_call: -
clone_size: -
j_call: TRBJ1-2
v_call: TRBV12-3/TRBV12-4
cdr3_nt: TGTGCCAGCGGCAATTCAGCTAACTATGGCTACACCTTC
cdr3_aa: CASGNSANYGYTF

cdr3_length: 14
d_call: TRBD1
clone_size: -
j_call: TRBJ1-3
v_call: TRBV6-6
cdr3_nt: TGTGCCAGCAGAGCAACAGGGGTACGGAACACCATATATTTT
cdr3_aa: CASRATGVRNTIYF

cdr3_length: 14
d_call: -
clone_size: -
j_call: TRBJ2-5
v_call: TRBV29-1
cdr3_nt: TGCAGCGTTGGGGAGCATAGCGGCCAAGAGACCCAGTACTTC
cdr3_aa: CSVGEHSGQETQYF

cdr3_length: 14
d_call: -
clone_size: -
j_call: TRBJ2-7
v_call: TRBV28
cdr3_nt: TGTGCCAGCAGTATGGCGGACAGGGAGGGCGAGCAGTACTTC
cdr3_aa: CASSMADREGEQYF

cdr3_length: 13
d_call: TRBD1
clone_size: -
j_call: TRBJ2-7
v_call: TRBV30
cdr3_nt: TGTGCCTGGAGTGGGGGGACAGGGGGCGAGCAGTACTTC
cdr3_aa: CAWSGGTGGEQYF

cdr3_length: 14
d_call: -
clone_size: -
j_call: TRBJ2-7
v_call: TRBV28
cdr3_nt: TGTGCCAGCAGTTCTCAGGGGCCCGCGGGTGAGCAGTACTTC
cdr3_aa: CASSSQGPAGEQYF

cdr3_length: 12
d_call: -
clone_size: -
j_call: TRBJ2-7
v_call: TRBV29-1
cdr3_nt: TGCAGCGTTGAAGACGAGCGGTACGAGCAGTACTTC
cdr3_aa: CSVEDERYEQYF

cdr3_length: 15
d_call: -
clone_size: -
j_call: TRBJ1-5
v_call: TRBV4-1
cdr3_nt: TGCGCCAGCAGCCCTTCCGGAGGGCTAGCGCAGCCCCAGCATTTT
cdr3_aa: CASSPSGGLAQPQHF

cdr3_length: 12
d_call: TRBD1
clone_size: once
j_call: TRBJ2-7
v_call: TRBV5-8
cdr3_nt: TGTGCCAGCTACAGGGGGTTGTTCGAGCAGTACTTC
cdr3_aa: CASYRGLFEQYF

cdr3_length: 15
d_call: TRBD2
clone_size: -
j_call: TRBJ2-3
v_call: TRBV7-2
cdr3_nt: TGTGCCAGCAGTCCTAGCGGGAGGGCGACAGATACGCAGTATTTT
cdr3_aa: CASSPSGRATDTQYF

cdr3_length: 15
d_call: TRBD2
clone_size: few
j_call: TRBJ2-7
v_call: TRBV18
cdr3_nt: TGTGCCAGCTCACCCCCTAGCGGGAGGGCCCACGAGCAGTACTTC
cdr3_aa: CASSPPSGRAHEQYF

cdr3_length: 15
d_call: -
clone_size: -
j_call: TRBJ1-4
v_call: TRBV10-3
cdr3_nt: TGTGCCATCAGTGAGTCCACAGGGTTTAATGAAAAACTGTTTTTT
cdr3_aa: CAISESTGFNEKLFF

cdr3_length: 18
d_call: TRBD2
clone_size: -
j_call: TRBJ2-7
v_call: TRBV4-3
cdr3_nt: TGCGCCAGCAGCCAAAAGGCGGGACTAGCGGGACCAGCCTACGAGCAGTACTTC
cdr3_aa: CASSQKAGLAGPAYEQYF

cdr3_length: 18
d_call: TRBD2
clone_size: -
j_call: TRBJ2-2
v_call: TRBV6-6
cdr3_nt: TGTGCCAGCAGTCCAGCCCCCCCTCTAGCGGACAACACCGGGGAGCTGTTTTTT
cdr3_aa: CASSPAPPLADNTGELFF

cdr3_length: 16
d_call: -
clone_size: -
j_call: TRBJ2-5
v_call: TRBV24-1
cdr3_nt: TGTGCCACCAGTGATCCCTCCTTAGCGGACCAAGAGACCCAGTACTTC
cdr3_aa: CATSDPSLADQETQYF

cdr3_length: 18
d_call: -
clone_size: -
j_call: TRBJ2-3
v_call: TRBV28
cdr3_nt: TGTGCCAGCAGTTCCCGGGGGAAGGGGGCGCGGGGCACAGATACGCAGTATTTT
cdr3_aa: CASSSRGKGARGTDTQYF

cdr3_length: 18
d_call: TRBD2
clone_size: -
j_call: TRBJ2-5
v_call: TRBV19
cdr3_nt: TGTGCCGGTAAAGGACAGGGACTAGCGGGAAAGTACCAAGAGACCCAGTACTTC
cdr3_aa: CAGKGQGLAGKYQETQYF

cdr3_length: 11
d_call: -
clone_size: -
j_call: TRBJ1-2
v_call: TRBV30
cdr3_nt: TGTGCCTGGAGTGCAGGGCATGGCTACACCTTC
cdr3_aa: CAWSAGHGYTF

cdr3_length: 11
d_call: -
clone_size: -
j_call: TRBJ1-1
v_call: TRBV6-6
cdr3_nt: TGTGCCAGCATCCGGACCGGGAAAGCTTTCTTT
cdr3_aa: CASIRTGKAFF

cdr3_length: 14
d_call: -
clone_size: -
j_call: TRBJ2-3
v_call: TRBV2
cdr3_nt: TGTGCCAGCAGTATCCAGGGGTACACAGATACGCAGTATTTT
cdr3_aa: CASSIQGYTDTQYF

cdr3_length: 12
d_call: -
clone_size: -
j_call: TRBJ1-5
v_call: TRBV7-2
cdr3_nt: TGTGCCAGCAGCTTTCTAGATGGGCCCCAGCATTTT
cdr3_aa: CASSFLDGPQHF

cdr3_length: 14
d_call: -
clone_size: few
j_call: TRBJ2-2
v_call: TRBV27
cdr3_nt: TGTGCCAGCAGTTTATCGAAAGGGGCCGGGGAGCTGTTTTTT
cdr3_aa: CASSLSKGAGELFF

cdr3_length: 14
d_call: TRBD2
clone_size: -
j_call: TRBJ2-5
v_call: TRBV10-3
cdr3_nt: TGTGCCATCAGTGATGGACTAGCCGGCGAGACCCAGTACTTC
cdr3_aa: CAISDGLAGETQYF

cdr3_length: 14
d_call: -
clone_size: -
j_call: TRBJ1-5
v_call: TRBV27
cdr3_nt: TGTGCCAGCAGTTTCGGGGATAGCAATCAGCCCCAGCATTTT
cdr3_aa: CASSFGDSNQPQHF

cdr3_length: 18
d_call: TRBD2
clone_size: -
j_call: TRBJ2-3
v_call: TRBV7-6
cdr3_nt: TGTGCCAGCAGCTTAGACCCGTTTGGGAGCGGGAGACGAGATACGCAGTATTTT
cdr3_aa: CASSLDPFGSGRRDTQYF

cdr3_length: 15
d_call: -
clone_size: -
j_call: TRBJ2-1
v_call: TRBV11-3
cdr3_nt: TGTGCCAGCAGCACCCGAGGCGGCGGACTCAATGAGCAGTTCTTC
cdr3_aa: CASSTRGGGLNEQFF

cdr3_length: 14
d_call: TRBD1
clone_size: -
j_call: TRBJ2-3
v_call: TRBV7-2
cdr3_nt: TGTGCCAGCAGCCTCAGACAGGGCGGAGATACGCAGTATTTT
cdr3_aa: CASSLRQGGDTQYF

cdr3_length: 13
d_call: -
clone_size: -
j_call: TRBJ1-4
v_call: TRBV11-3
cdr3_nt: TGTGCCAGCAGCCCCCCACAAGGGGCAAAACTGTTTTTT
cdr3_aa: CASSPPQGAKLFF

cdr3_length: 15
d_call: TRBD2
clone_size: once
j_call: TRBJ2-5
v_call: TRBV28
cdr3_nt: TGTGCCAGCAGTTTAGCGGGAGGGACCCAAGAGACCCAGTACTTC
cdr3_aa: CASSLAGGTQETQYF

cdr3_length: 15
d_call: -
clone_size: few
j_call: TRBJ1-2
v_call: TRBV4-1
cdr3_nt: TGCGCCAGCAGCCACCGGGTGGTAGCTAACTATGGCTACACCTTC
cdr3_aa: CASSHRVVANYGYTF

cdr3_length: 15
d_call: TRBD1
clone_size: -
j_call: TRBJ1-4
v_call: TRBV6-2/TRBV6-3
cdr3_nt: TGTGCCAGCAGTGACCGGACAGGGGGCGATGAAAAACTGTTTTTT
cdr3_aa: CASSDRTGGDEKLFF

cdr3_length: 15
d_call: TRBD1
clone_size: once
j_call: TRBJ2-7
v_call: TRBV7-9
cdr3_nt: TGTGCCAGCAGCCAATGGACAGGGACGACCCGCGAGCAGTACTTC
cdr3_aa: CASSQWTGTTREQYF

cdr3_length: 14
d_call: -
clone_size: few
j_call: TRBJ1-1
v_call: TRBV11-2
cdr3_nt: TGTGCCAGCAGCCAAACGACGGGGAACACTGAAGCTTTCTTT
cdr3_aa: CASSQTTGNTEAFF

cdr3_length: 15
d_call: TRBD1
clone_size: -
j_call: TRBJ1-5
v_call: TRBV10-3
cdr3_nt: TGTGCCATCAGCCGGACAGGGGAAGGCAATCAGCCCCAGCATTTT
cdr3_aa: CAISRTGEGNQPQHF

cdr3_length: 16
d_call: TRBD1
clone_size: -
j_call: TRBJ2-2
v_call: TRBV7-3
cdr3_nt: TGTGCCAGCAGCCCGGCCGGGACAGGTTACACCGGGGAGCTGTTTTTT
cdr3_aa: CASSPAGTGYTGELFF

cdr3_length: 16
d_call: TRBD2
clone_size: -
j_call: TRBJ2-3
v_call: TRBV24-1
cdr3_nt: TGTGCCACCAGTGATCGGACGGGGGGATGGACAGATACGCAGTATTTT
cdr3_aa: CATSDRTGGWTDTQYF

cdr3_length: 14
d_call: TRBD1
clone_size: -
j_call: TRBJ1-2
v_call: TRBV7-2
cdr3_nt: TGTGCCAGCAGCTGGGACAGATTCAACTATGGCTACACCTTC
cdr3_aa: CASSWDRFNYGYTF

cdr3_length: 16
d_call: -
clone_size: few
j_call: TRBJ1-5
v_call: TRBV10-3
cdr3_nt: TGTGCCATCAGTGAGTCTGAAGGGGTAAGCAATCAGCCCCAGCATTTT
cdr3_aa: CAISESEGVSNQPQHF

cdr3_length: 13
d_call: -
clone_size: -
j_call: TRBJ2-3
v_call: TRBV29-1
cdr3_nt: TGCAGCGTCCGGTTGTTAGGCACAGATACGCAGTATTTT
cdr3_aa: CSVRLLGTDTQYF

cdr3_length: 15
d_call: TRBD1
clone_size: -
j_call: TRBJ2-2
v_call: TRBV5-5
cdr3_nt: TGTGCCAGCAGTGAGGGGGCAGGGACCACCGGGGAGCTGTTTTTT
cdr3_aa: CASSEGAGTTGELFF